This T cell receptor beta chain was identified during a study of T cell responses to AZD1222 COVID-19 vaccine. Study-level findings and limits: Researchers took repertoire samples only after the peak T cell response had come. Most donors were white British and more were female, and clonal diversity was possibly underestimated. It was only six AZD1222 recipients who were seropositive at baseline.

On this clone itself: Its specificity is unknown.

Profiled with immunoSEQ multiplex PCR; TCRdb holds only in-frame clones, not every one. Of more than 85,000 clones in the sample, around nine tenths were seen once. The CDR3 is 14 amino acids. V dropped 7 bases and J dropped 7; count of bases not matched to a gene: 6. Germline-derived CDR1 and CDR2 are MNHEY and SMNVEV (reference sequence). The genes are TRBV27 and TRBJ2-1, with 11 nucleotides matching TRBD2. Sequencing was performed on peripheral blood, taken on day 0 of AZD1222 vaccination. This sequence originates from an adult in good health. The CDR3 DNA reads TGTGCCAGCACACTAGCGGGAGTCAAGAATGAGCAGTTCTTC. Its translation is CASTLAGVKNEQFF.